The present entry profiles one T cell receptor beta chain with its context. As yet, its antigen is unknown. Time point reported: week 23, last vaccination. A 20-mer mutant IDH1 peptide at 300 ug was injected subcutaneously with topical imiquimod. This record belongs to a study of a mutant IDH1 vaccine in newly diagnosed glioma. Looking at the study overall: Patients got their first vaccination 4-6 weeks after radiotherapy alone, or with temozolomide cycles. Males made up about 60% and females approximately 38% of treated patients, whose mean age was around 40 years. Prior therapy was radiotherapy, temozolomide, or both; most received both. Regarding the study as a whole: Immune responses induced by the vaccine were seen in roughly 93% of patients, spanning multiple MHC alleles.

Some clones are missing from TCRdb's copy, which holds only in-frame ones; the method was immunoSEQ multiplex PCR. The sample records approximately 60,000 clones, 80% to 90% being singletons. V gave up 5 bases and J gave up 5 bases; unmatched junction bases: 8. CDR1 and CDR2 from the germline V gene are SEHNR and FQNEAQ (reference sequence). This CDR3 region has 15 residues. Sequencing used PBMCs, obtained from a glioma patient whose treatment included an IDH1 peptide vaccine. The sequence came from a young man with glioma. The J gene is TRBJ2-7, the V gene TRBV7-9; 11 bases match TRBD2. The CDR3 loop reads CASSAASGGNNEQYF. CDR3 DNA: TGTGCCAGCAGCGCCGCTAGCGGGGGGAACAACGAGCAGTACTTC. The full variable domain, completed using reference TRBV7-9 and TRBJ2-7, is DTGVSQNPRHKITKRGQNVTFRCDPISEHNRLYWYRQTLGQGPEFLTYFQNEAQLEKSRLLSDRFSAERPKGSFSTLEIQRTEQGDSAMYLCASSAASGGNNEQYFGPGTRLTVT.